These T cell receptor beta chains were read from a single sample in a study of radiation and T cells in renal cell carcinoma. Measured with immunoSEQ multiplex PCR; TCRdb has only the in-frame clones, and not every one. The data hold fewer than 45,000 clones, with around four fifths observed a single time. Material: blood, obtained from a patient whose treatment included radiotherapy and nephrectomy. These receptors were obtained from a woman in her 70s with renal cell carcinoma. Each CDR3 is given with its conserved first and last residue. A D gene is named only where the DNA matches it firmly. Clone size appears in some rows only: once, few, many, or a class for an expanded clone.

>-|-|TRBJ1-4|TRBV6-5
CASSPGRDANEKLFF
TGTGCCAGCAGTCCCGGTAGGGACGCTAATGAAAAACTGTTTTTT
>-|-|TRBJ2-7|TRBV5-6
CASSLGGYEQYF
TGTGCCAGCAGCTTGGGCGGATACGAGCAGTACTTC
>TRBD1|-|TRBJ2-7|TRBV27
CASWDRPYEQYF
TGTGCCAGCTGGGACAGGCCCTACGAGCAGTACTTC
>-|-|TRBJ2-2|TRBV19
CASSLQGLTGELFF
TGTGCCAGTAGTTTGCAGGGGTTAACCGGGGAGCTGTTTTTT
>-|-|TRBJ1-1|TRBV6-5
CASSFSFGGAEEAFF
TGTGCCAGCAGTTTTTCTTTTGGGGGGGCAGAAGAAGCTTTCTTT
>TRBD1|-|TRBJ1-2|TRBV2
CASNLGQTNYGYTF
TGTGCCAGCAACCTGGGACAGACTAACTATGGCTACACCTTC
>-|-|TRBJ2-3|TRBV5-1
CASSSAPSTDTQYF
TGCGCCAGCAGTTCGGCCCCTAGCACAGATACGCAGTATTTT
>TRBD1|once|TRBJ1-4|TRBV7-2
CASSPRDRGREKLFF
TGTGCCAGCAGTCCCCGGGACAGGGGAAGGGAAAAACTGTTTTTT
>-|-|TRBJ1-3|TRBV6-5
CASSYSMGSGNTIYF
TGTGCCAGCAGTTACTCGATGGGCTCGGGAAACACCATATATTTT
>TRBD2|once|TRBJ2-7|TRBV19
CASSPSTSGSFYEQYF
TGTGCCAGTAGTCCTTCGACTAGCGGGAGCTTTTACGAGCAGTACTTC
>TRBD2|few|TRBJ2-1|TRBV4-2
CASSQSGRALNEQFF
TGTGCCAGCAGCCAAAGCGGGAGGGCCCTCAATGAGCAGTTCTTC
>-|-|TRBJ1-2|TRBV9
CASSGTSSSGYTF
TGTGCCAGCAGCGGGACTTCCTCGTCAGGCTACACCTTC
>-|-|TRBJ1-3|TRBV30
CAWSVGGSGNTIYF
TGTGCCTGGAGTGTTGGGGGCTCTGGAAACACCATATATTTT
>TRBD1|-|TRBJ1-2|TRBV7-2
CASSLNRGGPYTF
TGTGCCAGCAGCTTGAACAGGGGGGGTCCCTACACCTTC
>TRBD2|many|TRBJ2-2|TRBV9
CASSSPGLAGYTGELFF
TGTGCCAGCAGCAGCCCGGGGCTAGCGGGGTACACCGGGGAGCTGTTTTTT
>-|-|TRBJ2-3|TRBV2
CASRVVTDTQYF
TGTGCCAGCAGGGTAGTCACAGATACGCAGTATTTT